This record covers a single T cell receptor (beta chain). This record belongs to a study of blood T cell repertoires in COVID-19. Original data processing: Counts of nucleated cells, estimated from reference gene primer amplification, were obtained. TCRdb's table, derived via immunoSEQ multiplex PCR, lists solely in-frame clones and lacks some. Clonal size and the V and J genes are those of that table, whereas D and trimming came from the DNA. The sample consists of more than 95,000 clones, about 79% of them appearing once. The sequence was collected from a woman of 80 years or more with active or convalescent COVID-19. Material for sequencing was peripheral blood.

As DNA, the CDR3 is TGTGCCAGCAGCTTAGCGAGGGTCGAGCAGTACTTC. This translates into CASSLARVEQYF. The gene calls are TRBV7-2 and TRBJ2-7; tentative D call: TRBD2 (5 bases). Trimming left V 0 bases short and J 6 bases short, with 6 bases between. CDR1 and CDR2 (germline): SGHTA, FQGNSA. The CDR3 runs 12 residues.